Presented here are 21 T cell receptor beta chains from one specimen sequenced in a study of blood T cell repertoires in COVID-19. The data were produced by immunoSEQ multiplex PCR, yet TCRdb's version contains in-frame clones alone and is incomplete. The table includes some 170,000 clones, around 85% detected once. Material for sequencing was peripheral blood. These receptors were collected from a woman aged 55-75 years with acute or convalescent COVID-19.

The chain carries TRBV11-3 and TRBJ2-1; the D is unclear. Per the germline V gene, CDR1 is SGHNT and CDR2 is YENEEA. The CDR3 sequence is 14 residues long. Trimming cost V 0 bases and J 10 bases, with 13 bases left between them. CDR3 nucleotides: TGTGCCAGCAGCTTAGAAGAGAGAAAGTCGGAGCAGTTCTTC. Translation gives CASSLEERKSEQFF.

The chain combines TRBV19 with TRBJ1-4; a possible D gene is TRBD1 (6 bases). Trimming took 6 bases from V and 5 from J, leaving 22 bases between them. Germline-derived CDR1 and CDR2 are LNHDA and SQIVND (reference sequence). The CDR3 spans 17 residues. In DNA form, the CDR3 reads TGTGCCAGTAGCCCCATCCGGGGGGCAGGACGAAATGAAAAACTGTTTTTT. Translating gives CASSPIRGAGRNEKLFF.

This chain joins TRBV2 and TRBJ1-5, with TRBD1 matching over 10 bases. CDR3 length: 14 residues. CDR1 SNHLY and CDR2 FYNNEI come from the germline V gene. After removal of 7 bases from V and 7 bases from J, the junction contained 7 bases not matched to a gene. This CDR3 reads CASTTGQGNQPQHF. The CDR3 bases are TGTGCCAGCACCACGGGACAGGGGAACCAGCCCCAGCATTTT.

The V and J genes are TRBV5-4 and TRBJ2-5; the match to TRBD2 covers 11 bases. The CDR3 covers 14 residues. The V and J ends lost 4 bases and 4 bases, in that order; junction bases with no gene match: 3. Germline assignment: CDR1 SGHNT and CDR2 YYREEE (reference sequence). CDR3 in DNA: TGTGCCAGCAGCACCGGACTAGCGGGAGAGACCCAGTACTTC. This encodes CASSTGLAGETQYF. The full variable domain, in which reference TRBV5-4 and TRBJ2-5 provide the parts outside the CDR3, is ETGVTQSPTHLIKTRGQQVTLRCSSQSGHNTVSWYQQALGQGPQFIFQYYREEENGRGNFPPRFSGLQFPNYSSELNVNALELDDSALYLCASSTGLAGETQYFGPGTRLLVL.

The chain uses TRBV19 and TRBJ1-2; D perhaps matches TRBD1 (5 bases). CDR1 LNHDA and CDR2 SQIVND come from the germline V gene (reference sequence). The V end lost 3 bases, the J end lost 6 bases, and 17 bases lay between the germline ends. This CDR3 comprises 15 residues. This chain's CDR3 is CASSIGGTSSDGYTF. For the CDR3, the DNA is TGTGCCAGTAGTATCGGAGGGACCAGTTCCGATGGCTACACCTTC.

The CDR3 protein is CASSLLTGTYNEQFF. Written as DNA, the CDR3 is TGCGCCAGCAGCCTCTTGACTGGCACCTACAATGAGCAGTTCTTC. The rearrangement joins TRBV5-1 to TRBJ2-1; no definite D call. Germline V gene lookup returns CDR1 SGHRS and CDR2 YFSETQ. Trimming removed 4 bases from V and 2 bases from J, with 13 bases in between. The CDR3 consists of 15 residues. The variable domain in full, with the rest retrieved from reference TRBV5-1 and TRBJ2-1, is KAGVTQTPRYLIKTRGQQVTLSCSPISGHRSVSWYQQTPGQGLQFLFEYFSETQRNKGNFPGRFSGRQFSNSRSEMNVSTLELGDSALYLCASSLLTGTYNEQFFGPGTRLTVL.

The genes are TRBV9 and TRBJ1-2; 7 positions agree with TRBD1. The CDR3 runs to 14 residues. The ends lost 0 bases at V and 8 bases at J; junction bases unmatched: 7. CDR1 and CDR2 (germline): SGDLS, YYNGEE. The CDR3 sequence: CASSVARDRHGYTF. The CDR3, as DNA: TGTGCCAGCAGCGTAGCCCGGGACAGACACGGCTACACCTTC. Looking up the rest from reference TRBV9 and TRBJ1-2 gives the full variable domain: DSGVTQTPKHLITATGQRVTLRCSPRSGDLSVYWYQQSLDQGLQFLIQYYNGEERAKGNILERFSAQQFPDLHSELNLSSLELGDSALYFCASSVARDRHGYTFGSGTRLTVV.

The V and J genes are TRBV28 and TRBJ1-1, with D possibly being TRBD1 (5 bases). Germline lookup yields CDR1 MDHEN and CDR2 SYDVKM. This CDR3 contains 14 residues. V was cut by 7 bases and J by 0 bases, with 12 bases left in between. DNA of the CDR3: TGTGCCAGCACGTGGTCAGGGTTGAACACTGAAGCTTTCTTT. This gives the protein CASTWSGLNTEAFF.

J is TRBJ2-7 and V is TRBV6-5; D is possibly TRBD1 (6 bases). CDR3 length: 13 amino acids. V was clipped by 7 bases and J by 0 bases, with 10 bases between them. Germline V CDR1 and CDR2: MNHEY, SVGAGI. The CDR3 DNA follows: TGTGCCAGCACCACAGGGCTCTCCTACGAGCAGTACTTC. Its protein product is CASTTGLSYEQYF.

The J gene is TRBJ2-1, the V gene TRBV19, with TRBD2 matching over 12 bases. Trimming removed 5 bases from V and 4 bases from J; junction bases left unmatched: 6. Per germline, CDR1 LNHDA and CDR2 SQIVND (reference sequence). CDR3 length: 16 amino acids. This CDR3 reads CASSDSGTSGYNEQFF. CDR3 sequence (DNA): TGTGCCAGTAGTGACTCCGGGACTAGCGGGTACAATGAGCAGTTCTTC.

The chain combines TRBV7-2 with TRBJ2-7; D is unresolved. Trimming pared 7 bases from V and 2 bases from J, leaving 15 bases between. The CDR3 has 14 residues. CDR1 SGHTA and CDR2 FQGNSA come from the germline V gene. The CDR3 here is CASTPPNSPYEQYF. DNA of the CDR3: TGTGCCAGCACCCCGCCGAACTCCCCCTACGAGCAGTACTTC.

This chain uses TRBV19 with TRBJ2-5; D is perhaps TRBD2 (5 bases). CDR1 is LNHDA, CDR2 SQIVND, per germline (reference sequence). This CDR3 is 15 amino acids long. V lost 1 base to trimming and J lost 2 bases, with 11 bases between them. This CDR3 is CASSIVTGTQETQYF. CDR3 nucleotide sequence: TGTGCCAGTAGTATAGTTACGGGAACACAAGAGACCCAGTACTTC.

This sequence joins TRBV23-1 and TRBJ1-2, with a tentative D call TRBD1 (5 bases). TRBV23-1 is designated an ORF whose function remains uncertain. The CDR3 totals 15 residues. Trimming removed 7 bases at V and 2 bases at J, with 17 bases between. This chain's CDR3 is CASNTNTGDNYGYTF. The CDR3 DNA is TGCGCCAGCAACACGAACACAGGAGACAACTATGGCTACACCTTC.

The chain has TRBV6-5 and TRBJ1-2; 7 bases agree with TRBD1. The length of the CDR3 is 13 residues. Germline V lookup: CDR1 MNHEY, CDR2 SVGAGI. The V and J ends lost 6 bases and 4 bases, in that order; junction bases with no gene match: 5. The CDR3 sequence: CASRWDSSYGYTF. The CDR3 DNA follows: TGTGCCAGCAGATGGGACAGCTCCTATGGCTACACCTTC.

V usage is TRBV15 and J usage is TRBJ2-1; 9 bases align to TRBD1. V lost 0 bases to trimming and J lost 10 bases; unmatched junction nucleotides: 10. Germline V gives CDR1 LNHNV, CDR2 YYDKDF (reference sequence). This CDR3 is built from 16 residues. CDR3 region: CATSRDRGTGTREQFF. CDR3 nucleotide sequence: TGTGCCACCAGCAGAGATCGGGGGACAGGGACCCGAGAGCAGTTCTTC.

The rearrangement joins TRBV9 to TRBJ2-7; D is perhaps TRBD1 (6 bases). Germline V lookup: CDR1 SGDLS, CDR2 YYNGEE. The length of the CDR3 is 14 residues. The V gene lost 6 bases and the J gene lost 0 bases, with 13 bases spanning the gap. The CDR3 reads CASTVGQLSYEQYF. CDR3 sequence (DNA): TGTGCCAGCACGGTGGGACAACTCTCCTACGAGCAGTACTTC.

V and J are TRBV28 and TRBJ2-5; tentative D call: TRBD2 (6 bases). From germline, CDR1 is MDHEN and CDR2 SYDVKM. This CDR3 is 13 amino acids long. V was shortened by 1 base and J by 4 bases, with 7 bases between the two germline ends. The CDR3 loop reads CASSLYGRETQYF. The CDR3 nucleotides are TGTGCCAGCAGTTTATACGGGAGAGAGACCCAGTACTTC.

The rearrangement uses TRBV12-3 or TRBV12-4 and TRBJ2-5; D is possibly TRBD1 (5 bases). V was clipped by 3 bases and J by 9 bases, with 11 bases between them. This CDR3 is built from 12 residues. CDR3 coding DNA: TGTGCCAGCAGTTTCAGGGAAGGACCCCAGTACTTC. It translates to CASSFREGPQYF.

The chain joins TRBV3-1 (or the pseudogene TRBV3-2) to TRBJ2-1; weak D call: TRBD2 (5 bases). Germline CDR1 and CDR2: LGHDT and YNNKEL (reference sequence). V was trimmed by 1 base and J by 15 bases, leaving 10 bases between them. The CDR3 totals 11 residues. The CDR3 loop reads CASSQGLRVFF. The CDR3 region has the DNA TGTGCCAGCAGCCAAGGGTTGAGGGTGTTCTTC.

In regard to this clone: Other DNA sequences from this sample encode an identical CDR3 as well. The chain joins TRBV5-1 to TRBJ1-2, with 8 bases that match TRBD1. V lost 4 bases and J lost 5; bases outside the gene matches: 7. The CDR3 spans 14 residues. Germline CDR1 is SGHRS and CDR2 is YFSETQ. The CDR3: CASSDGTGGYGYTF. The CDR3 nucleotides are TGCGCCAGCAGCGACGGGACAGGAGGGTATGGCTACACCTTC.

This chain joins TRBV4-2 and TRBJ1-5; D is possibly TRBD1 (5 bases). Trimming cost V 0 bases and J 6 bases, with 15 bases left between them. The CDR3 consists of 16 residues. Germline V gene sequence: CDR1 LGHNA, CDR2 YNFKEQ. The CDR3 sequence is CASSQEGGDGRQPQHF. The CDR3 coding sequence is TGTGCCAGCAGCCAAGAGGGGGGGGATGGGCGTCAGCCCCAGCATTTT.